This T cell receptor (beta chain) was documented in a study of blood T cell repertoires in COVID-19. The CDR3 consists of 14 residues. Germline CDR1 and CDR2: MNHNS and SASEGT. Trimming pared 0 bases from V and 6 bases from J, leaving 11 bases between. Using immunoSEQ multiplex PCR, the repertoire was profiled, and TCRdb retains in-frame clones only, with some absent. This table holds 100,000 to 120,000 clones, roughly 81% found once. This chain uses TRBV6-1 with TRBJ1-1; D not resolved. This TCR was recovered from a man aged 40-50 years with acute or convalescent COVID-19. The sample comprised peripheral blood. The CDR3 protein is CASSEALPRSEAFF. Here the CDR3 DNA reads TGTGCCAGCAGTGAAGCGCTTCCACGGTCTGAAGCTTTCTTT.